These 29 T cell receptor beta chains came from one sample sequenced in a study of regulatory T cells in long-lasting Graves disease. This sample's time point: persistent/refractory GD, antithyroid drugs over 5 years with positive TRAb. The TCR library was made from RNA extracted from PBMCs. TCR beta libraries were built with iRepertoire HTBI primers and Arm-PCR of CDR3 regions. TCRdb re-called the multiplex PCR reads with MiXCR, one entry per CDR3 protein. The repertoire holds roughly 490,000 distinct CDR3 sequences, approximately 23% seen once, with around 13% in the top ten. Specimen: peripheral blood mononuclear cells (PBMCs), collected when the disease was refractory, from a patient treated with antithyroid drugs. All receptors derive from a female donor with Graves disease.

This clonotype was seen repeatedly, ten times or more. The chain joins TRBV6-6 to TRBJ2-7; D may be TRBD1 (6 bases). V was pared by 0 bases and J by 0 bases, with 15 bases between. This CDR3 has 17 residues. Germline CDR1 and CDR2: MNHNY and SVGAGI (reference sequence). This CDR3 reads CASSYSLRTDASYEQYF. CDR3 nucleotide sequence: TGTGCCAGCAGTTACTCGCTTCGGACAGATGCCTCCTACGAGCAGTACTTC.

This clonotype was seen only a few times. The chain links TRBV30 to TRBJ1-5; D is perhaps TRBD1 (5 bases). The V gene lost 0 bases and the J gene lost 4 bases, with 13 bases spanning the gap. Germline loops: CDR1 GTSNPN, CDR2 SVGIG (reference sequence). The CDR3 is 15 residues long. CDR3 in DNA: TGTGCCTGGAGTGTGAAGGGGTCTGGGAATCAGCCCCAGCATTTT. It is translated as CAWSVKGSGNQPQHF.

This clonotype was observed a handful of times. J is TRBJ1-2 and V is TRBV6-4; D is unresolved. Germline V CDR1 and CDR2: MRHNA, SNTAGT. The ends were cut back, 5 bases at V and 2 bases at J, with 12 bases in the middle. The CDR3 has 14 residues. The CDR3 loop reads CASSYWRGNYGYTF. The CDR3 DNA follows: TGTGCCAGCAGTTACTGGCGGGGAAACTATGGCTACACCTTC.

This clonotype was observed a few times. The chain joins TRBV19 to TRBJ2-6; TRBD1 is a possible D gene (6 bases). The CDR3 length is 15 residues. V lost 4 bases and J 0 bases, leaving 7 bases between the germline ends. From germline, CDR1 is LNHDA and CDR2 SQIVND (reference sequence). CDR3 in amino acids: CASSKQGSGANVLTF. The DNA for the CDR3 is TGTGCCAGTAGTAAACAGGGCTCTGGGGCCAACGTCCTGACTTTC.

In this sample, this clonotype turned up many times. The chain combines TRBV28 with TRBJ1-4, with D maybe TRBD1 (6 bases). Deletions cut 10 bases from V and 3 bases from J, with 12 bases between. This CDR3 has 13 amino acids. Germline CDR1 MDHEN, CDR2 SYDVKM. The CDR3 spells CATRTDSNEKLFF. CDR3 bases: TGTGCCACTAGGACAGACTCTAATGAAAAACTGTTTTTT. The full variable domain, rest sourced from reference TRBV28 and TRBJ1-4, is DVKVTQSSRYLVKRTGEKVFLECVQDMDHENMFWYRQDPGLGLRLIYFSYDVKMKEKGDIPEGYSVSREKKERFSLILESASTNQTSMYLCATRTDSNEKLFFGSGTQLSVL.

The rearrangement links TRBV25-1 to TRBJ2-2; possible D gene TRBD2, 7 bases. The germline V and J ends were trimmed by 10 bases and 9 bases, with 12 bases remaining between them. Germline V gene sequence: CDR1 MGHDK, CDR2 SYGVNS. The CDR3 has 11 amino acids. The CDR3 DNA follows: TGTGCCACGGGGGGCTCCTGGGAGCTGTTTTTT. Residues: CATGGSWELFF.

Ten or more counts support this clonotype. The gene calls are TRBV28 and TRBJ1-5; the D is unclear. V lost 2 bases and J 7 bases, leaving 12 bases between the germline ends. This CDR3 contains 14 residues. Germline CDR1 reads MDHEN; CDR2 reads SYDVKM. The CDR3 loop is CASSLGGFLQPQHF. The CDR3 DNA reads TGTGCCAGCAGTTTAGGAGGGTTTCTCCAGCCCCAGCATTTT.

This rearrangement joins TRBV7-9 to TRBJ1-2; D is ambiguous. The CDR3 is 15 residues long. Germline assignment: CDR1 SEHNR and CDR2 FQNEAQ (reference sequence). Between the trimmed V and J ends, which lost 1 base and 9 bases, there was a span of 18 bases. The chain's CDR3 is CASSLGEPYRKRYTF. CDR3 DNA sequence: TGTGCCAGCAGCTTAGGAGAACCTTATCGGAAACGCTACACCTTC.

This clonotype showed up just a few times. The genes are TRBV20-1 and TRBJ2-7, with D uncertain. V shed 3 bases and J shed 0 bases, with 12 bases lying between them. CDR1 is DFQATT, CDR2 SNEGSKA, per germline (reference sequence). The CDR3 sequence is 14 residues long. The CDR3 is CSARSLSSSYEQYF. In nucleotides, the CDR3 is TGCAGTGCTAGGTCGCTGAGCAGCTCCTACGAGCAGTACTTC.

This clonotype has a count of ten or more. CDR3 bases: TGCAGGGCCAGGGGTCCCACGAACACTGAAGCTTTCTTT. Protein sequence: CRARGPTNTEAFF. This rearrangement joins TRBV20-1 to TRBJ1-1, with a tentative D call TRBD1 (6 bases). The CDR3 is 13 residues long. CDR1 and CDR2 from the germline V gene are DFQATT and SNEGSKA (reference sequence).

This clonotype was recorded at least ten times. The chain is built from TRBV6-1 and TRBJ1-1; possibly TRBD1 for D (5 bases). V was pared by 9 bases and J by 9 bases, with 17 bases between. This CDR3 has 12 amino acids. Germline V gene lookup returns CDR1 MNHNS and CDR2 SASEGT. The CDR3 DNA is TGTGCCAGTGCGACTGGGAGGGGTAAAGCTTTCTTT. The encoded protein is CASATGRGKAFF.

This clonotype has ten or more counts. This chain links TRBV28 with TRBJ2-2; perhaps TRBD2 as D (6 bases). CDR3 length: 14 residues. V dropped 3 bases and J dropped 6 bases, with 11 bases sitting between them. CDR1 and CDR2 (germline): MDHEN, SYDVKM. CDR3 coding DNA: TGTGCCAGCAGTTTCGGAGGGGTGGCCGGGGAGCTGTTTTTT. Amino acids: CASSFGGVAGELFF.

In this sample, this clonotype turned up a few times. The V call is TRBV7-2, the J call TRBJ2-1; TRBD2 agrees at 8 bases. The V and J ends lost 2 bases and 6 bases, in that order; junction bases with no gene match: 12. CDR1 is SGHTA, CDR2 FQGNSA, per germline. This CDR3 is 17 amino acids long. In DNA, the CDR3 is TGTGCCAGCAGCTTATTTTGGGGTACTAGCGGATCCAATGAGCAGTTCTTC. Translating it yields CASSLFWGTSGSNEQFF.

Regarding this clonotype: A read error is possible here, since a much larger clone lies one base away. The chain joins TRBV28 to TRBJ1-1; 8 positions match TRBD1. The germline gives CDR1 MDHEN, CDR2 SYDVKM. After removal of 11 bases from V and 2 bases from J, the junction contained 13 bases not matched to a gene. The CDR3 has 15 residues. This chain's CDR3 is CAGTRGRGTNTEAFF. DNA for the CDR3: TGTGCCGGCACCAGGGGGCGAGGGACCAACACTGAAGCTTTCTTT.

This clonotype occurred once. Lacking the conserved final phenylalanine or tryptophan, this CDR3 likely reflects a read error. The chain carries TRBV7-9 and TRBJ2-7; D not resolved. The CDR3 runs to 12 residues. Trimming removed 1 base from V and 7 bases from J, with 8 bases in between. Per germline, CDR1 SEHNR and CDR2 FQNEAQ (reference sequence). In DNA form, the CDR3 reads TGTGCCAGCAGCTTAGGGCCCCTGGAGCAGTACTCC. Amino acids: CASSLGPLEQYS.

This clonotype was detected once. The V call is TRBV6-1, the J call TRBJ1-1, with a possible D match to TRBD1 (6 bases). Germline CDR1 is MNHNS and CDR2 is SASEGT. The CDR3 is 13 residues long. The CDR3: CATRLGGATEAFF. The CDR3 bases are TGTGCTACGCGGCTTGGGGGGGCGACTGAAGCTTTCTTT.

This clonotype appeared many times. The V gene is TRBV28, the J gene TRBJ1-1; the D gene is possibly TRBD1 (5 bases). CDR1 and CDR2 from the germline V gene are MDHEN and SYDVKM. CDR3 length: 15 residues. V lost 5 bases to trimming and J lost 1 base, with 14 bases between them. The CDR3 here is CASSTERGANTEAFF. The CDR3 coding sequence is TGTGCCAGCAGTACCGAGAGGGGCGCGAACACTGAAGCTTTCTTT. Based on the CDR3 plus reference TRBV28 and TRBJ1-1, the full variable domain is DVKVTQSSRYLVKRTGEKVFLECVQDMDHENMFWYRQDPGLGLRLIYFSYDVKMKEKGDIPEGYSVSREKKERFSLILESASTNQTSMYLCASSTERGANTEAFFGQGTRLTVV.

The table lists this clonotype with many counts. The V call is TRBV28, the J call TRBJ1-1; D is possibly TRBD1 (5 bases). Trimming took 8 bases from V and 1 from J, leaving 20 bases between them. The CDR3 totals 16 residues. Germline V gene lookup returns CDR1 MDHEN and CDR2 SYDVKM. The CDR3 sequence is CASSPPTGPRNTEAFF. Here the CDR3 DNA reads TGTGCCAGCTCCCCTCCTACGGGGCCTAGGAACACTGAAGCTTTCTTT.

Written as DNA, the CDR3 is TGTGCCAGCTCACCTGGGACAGGGATCCCTCATGGCTACACCTTC. Its protein product is CASSPGTGIPHGYTF. This chain uses TRBV18 with TRBJ1-2; TRBD1 agrees at 9 bases. The junction had 8 bases not matched to a gene; V was cut back by 3 bases and J by 6 bases. CDR1 and CDR2 from the germline V gene are KGHSH and LQKENI. This CDR3 contains 15 residues.

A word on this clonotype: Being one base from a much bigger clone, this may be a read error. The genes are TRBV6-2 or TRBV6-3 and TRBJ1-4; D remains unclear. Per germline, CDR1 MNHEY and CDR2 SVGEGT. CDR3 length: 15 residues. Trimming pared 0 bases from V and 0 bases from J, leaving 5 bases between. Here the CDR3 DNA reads TGTGCCAGCAGTTACTCGGGGTCAACTAATGAAAAACTGTTTTTT. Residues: CASSYSGSTNEKLFF.

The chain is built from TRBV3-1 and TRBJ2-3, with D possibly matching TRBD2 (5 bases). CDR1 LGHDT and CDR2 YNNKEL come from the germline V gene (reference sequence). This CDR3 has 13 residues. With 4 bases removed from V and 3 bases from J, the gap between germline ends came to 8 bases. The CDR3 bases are TGTGCCAGCAGCCGCGGACTGACAGATACGCAGTATTTT. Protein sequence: CASSRGLTDTQYF.

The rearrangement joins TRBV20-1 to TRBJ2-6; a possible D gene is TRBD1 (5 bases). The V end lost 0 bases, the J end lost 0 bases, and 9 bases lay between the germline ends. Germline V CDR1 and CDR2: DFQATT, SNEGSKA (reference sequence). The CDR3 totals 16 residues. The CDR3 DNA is TGCAGTGCTAGAGAGGGCAGGGCCTCTGGGGCCAACGTCCTGACTTTC. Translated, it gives CSAREGRASGANVLTF.

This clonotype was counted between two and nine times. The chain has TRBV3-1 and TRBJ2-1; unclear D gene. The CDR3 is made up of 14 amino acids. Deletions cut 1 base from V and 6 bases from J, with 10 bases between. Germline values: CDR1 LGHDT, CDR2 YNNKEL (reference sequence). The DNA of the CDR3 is TGTGCCAGCAGCCAAGGGGTGGTAGGCAATGAGCAGTTCTTC. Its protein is CASSQGVVGNEQFF.

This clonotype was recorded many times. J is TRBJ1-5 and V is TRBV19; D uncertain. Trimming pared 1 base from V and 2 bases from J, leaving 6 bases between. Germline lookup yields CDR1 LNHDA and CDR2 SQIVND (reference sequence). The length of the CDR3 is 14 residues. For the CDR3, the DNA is TGTGCCAGTAGTATAGCGGTTGGCAATCAGCCCCAGCATTTT. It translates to CASSIAVGNQPQHF.

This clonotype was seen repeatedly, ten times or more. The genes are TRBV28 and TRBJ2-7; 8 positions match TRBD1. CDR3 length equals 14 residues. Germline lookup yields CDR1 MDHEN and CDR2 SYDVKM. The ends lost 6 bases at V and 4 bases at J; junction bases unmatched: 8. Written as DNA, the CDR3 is TGTGCCAGCAGGAGGACAGGGAACTCTTACGAGCAGTACTTC. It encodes CASRRTGNSYEQYF.

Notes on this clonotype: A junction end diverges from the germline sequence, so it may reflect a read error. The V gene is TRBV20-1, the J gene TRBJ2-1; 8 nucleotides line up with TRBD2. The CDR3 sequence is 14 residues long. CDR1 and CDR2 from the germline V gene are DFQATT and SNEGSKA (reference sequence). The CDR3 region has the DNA TGCGGTGCTGACCCAGCGGGAGAGGTCGGTGAGCAGTTCTTC. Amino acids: CGADPAGEVGEQFF.

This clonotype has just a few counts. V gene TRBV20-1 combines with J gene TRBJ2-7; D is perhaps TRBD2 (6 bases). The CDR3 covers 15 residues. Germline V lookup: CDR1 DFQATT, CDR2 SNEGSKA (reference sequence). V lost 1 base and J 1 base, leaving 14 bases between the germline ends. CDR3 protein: CSARASAGLSYEQYF. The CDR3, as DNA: TGCAGTGCTAGAGCTTCAGCAGGACTATCCTACGAGCAGTACTTC.

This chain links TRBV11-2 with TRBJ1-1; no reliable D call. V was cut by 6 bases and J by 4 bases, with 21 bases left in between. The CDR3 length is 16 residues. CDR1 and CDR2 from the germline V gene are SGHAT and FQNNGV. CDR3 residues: CASSPAWKGSVTEAFF. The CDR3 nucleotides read TGTGCCAGCAGTCCTGCATGGAAAGGGTCCGTCACTGAAGCTTTCTTT.

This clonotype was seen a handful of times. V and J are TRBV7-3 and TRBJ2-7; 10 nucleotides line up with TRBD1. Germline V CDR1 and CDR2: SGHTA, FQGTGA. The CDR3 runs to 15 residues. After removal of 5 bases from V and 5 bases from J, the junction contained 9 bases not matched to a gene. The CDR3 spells CASSLNHGTGDEQYF. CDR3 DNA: TGTGCCAGCAGCCTAAACCACGGGACAGGGGACGAGCAGTACTTC.